One TCR beta chain is described in this entry. What it binds is not known. The sample comes from a study of shared clonotypes between healthy human individuals. Positive CCR7 selection of CD45RO-negative cells yielded the naive CD8 cells, and terminally differentiated effector memory CD45RA+ cells were excluded. Findings and caveats of the study: Memory subsets generally showed smaller estimated richness than naive subsets did.

The CDR3 sequence is 14 residues long. The V gene lost 1 base and the J gene lost 4 bases, with 11 bases spanning the gap. Germline CDR1 is LNHDA and CDR2 is SQIVND (reference sequence). Every subset's genomic DNA went evenly onto several immunoSEQ plates. Assay: immunoSEQ multiplex PCR; the TCRdb copy retains only in-frame clones and omits some. The profile shows more than 2 million clones, less than 95% of them singletons. The sequenced sample consisted of naive CD8+ T cells sorted from blood. The TCR was taken from a man younger than 35 in good health. This chain links TRBV19 with TRBJ2-7; the D call may be TRBD1 or TRBD2 (5 bases each). The CDR3 DNA sequence: TGTGCCAGTAGTATAGGCAAAGGGGAGTACGAGCAGTACTTC. As protein: CASSIGKGEYEQYF.